This entry lists 28 T cell receptor beta chains sequenced from one sample in a study of spatial heterogeneity in lung cancer. From the 5' RACE reads, TCRdb called clonotypes with MiXCR, one entry per CDR3 protein. The data show roughly 28,000 distinct CDR3 sequences, with 7.5% to 10% seen just once and about 34% held by the top ten. The time point: sample taken at primary tumor resection. No cells were sorted before sequencing. The whole RNA sequenced was extracted from tumor, nontumor lung or frozen PBMC. Sequenced here: PBMCs, sampled at surgery. Receptor source: a female donor with early-stage non-small cell lung cancer.

This clonotype was picked up many times. The chain couples TRBV4-3 to TRBJ2-3; D might be TRBD1 or TRBD2, each matching 5 bases. The V gene lost 2 bases and the J gene lost 4 bases, with 13 bases spanning the gap. CDR1 and CDR2 (germline): LGHNA, YSLEER. The CDR3 runs 15 residues. The CDR3 protein is CASSQLGLAADTQYF. CDR3 nucleotides: TGCGCCAGCAGCCAACTGGGGCTAGCCGCAGATACGCAGTATTTT.

This clonotype was detected ten times or more. The chain combines TRBV7-3 with TRBJ2-1, with TRBD2 matching over 8 bases. Germline assignment: CDR1 SGHTA and CDR2 FQGTGA. The V and J ends lost 4 bases and 4 bases, in that order; junction bases with no gene match: 9. CDR3 size: 16 residues. The CDR3 is CASSSQAGVLYNEQFF. CDR3 coding DNA: TGTGCCAGCAGCTCTCAAGCGGGAGTACTTTACAATGAGCAGTTCTTC.

This clonotype came up a few times. V and J are TRBV6-2 or TRBV6-3 and TRBJ2-5, with 8 positions matching TRBD1. The trim removed 0 bases at V and 5 bases at J, leaving 5 bases unmatched. Germline assignment: CDR1 MNHEY and CDR2 SVGEGT. The CDR3 covers 15 residues. CDR3 DNA: TGTGCCAGCAGTTACTCGACAGGGGATATCGAGACCCAGTACTTC. Protein sequence: CASSYSTGDIETQYF.

This clonotype was picked up many times. The chain joins TRBV2 to TRBJ1-3, with 7 bases identical to TRBD1. The V gene end was trimmed by 6 bases and the J gene end by 1 base; junction bases not matched to a gene: 3. Germline assignment: CDR1 SNHLY and CDR2 FYNNEI. The CDR3 is 14 residues long. CDR3 coding DNA: TGTGCCAGCAGGGGGACAGTTTCTGGAAACACCATATATTTT. Translated, it gives CASRGTVSGNTIYF.

The rearrangement uses TRBV28 and TRBJ1-2; 8 nucleotides match TRBD1. Germline V lookup: CDR1 MDHEN, CDR2 SYDVKM. V shed 3 bases and J 10 bases; nucleotides not matched to a gene: 16. The CDR3 length is 16 residues. The CDR3 sequence is CASSFGTGPIHDDYTF. For the CDR3, the DNA is TGTGCCAGCAGTTTCGGGACAGGACCCATCCACGATGACTACACCTTC.

As concerns this clonotype: This may be a read error, as it is one base from a much larger clone. The chain employs TRBV11-2 and TRBJ2-1, with TRBD2 as a possible D gene (6 bases). There are 16 residues in the CDR3. V lost 1 base and J 4 bases, leaving 14 bases between the germline ends. From germline, CDR1 is SGHAT and CDR2 FQNNGV. In nucleotides, the CDR3 is TGTGCCAGCAGCTTAGTAGCGGCAGGGCTGTACAATGAGCAGTTCTTC. It is translated as CASSLVAAGLYNEQFF.

In this sample, this clonotype turned up many times. The chain links TRBV7-2 to TRBJ1-2, with D hard to call. V lost 0 bases, J lost 3 bases, and 20 bases lay in between. Germline V gives CDR1 SGHTA, CDR2 FQGNSA. This CDR3 spans 18 amino acids. The CDR3, as DNA: TGTGCCAGCAGCTTAGCGGTCGTGAGGGTCTCAGTCGACTATGGCTACACCTTC. Translated: CASSLAVVRVSVDYGYTF.

This clonotype was recorded at least ten times. The chain uses TRBV7-6 and TRBJ2-7; no firm D call. Trimming removed 2 bases from V and 7 bases from J, with 9 bases in between. There are 12 residues in the CDR3. Looked up from germline, CDR1 is SGHVS and CDR2 is FNYEAQ. The CDR3 DNA reads as TGTGCCAGCAGCTTATGGGGAAAAGAGCAGTACTTC. Translating gives CASSLWGKEQYF.

This clonotype was seen at least ten times. This chain connects TRBV28 to TRBJ2-5; D unclear. Germline V lookup: CDR1 MDHEN, CDR2 SYDVKM. Trimming removed 1 base from V and 1 base from J, with 7 bases in between. The CDR3 extends over 14 amino acids. CDR3 coding DNA: TGTGCCAGCAGTTTATCGGCCGTCCAAGAGACCCAGTACTTC. This encodes CASSLSAVQETQYF.

This clonotype was recorded many times. The genes are TRBV29-1 and TRBJ2-3; 8 bases align to TRBD2. Germline-derived CDR1 and CDR2 are SQVTM and ANQGSEA. The J segment lost 1 base and the V segment lost 6 bases, leaving 9 bases of the junction unmatched. This CDR3 is 15 amino acids long. This CDR3 is CSVTKRETGTDTQYF. The CDR3 region has the DNA TGCAGCGTAACAAAGCGGGAGACGGGCACAGATACGCAGTATTTT.

This clonotype has at least ten counts. V and J are TRBV6-5 and TRBJ1-1; D not resolved. The CDR3 runs 18 residues. CDR1 is MNHEY and CDR2 is SVGAGI in the germline V gene. Trimming cost V 1 base and J 1 base, with 19 bases left between them. The CDR3 DNA follows: TGTGCCAGCAGTTACTTTGCGGGATCTCGAGCGAGGAACACTGAAGCTTTCTTT. This codes for CASSYFAGSRARNTEAFF.

The table lists this clonotype with many counts. The V gene is TRBV2, the J gene TRBJ2-7; D uncertain. The V end lost 5 bases, the J end lost 2 bases, and 10 bases lay between the germline ends. This CDR3 contains 13 residues. Germline CDR1 is SNHLY and CDR2 is FYNNEI. In DNA, the CDR3 is TGTGCCAGCAGTCGCCTAGATGCCTACGAGCAGTACGTC. Translating gives CASSRLDAYEQYV.

The table lists this clonotype with a few counts. V usage is TRBV19 and J usage is TRBJ2-3; the match to TRBD2 covers 7 bases. Germline V gene lookup returns CDR1 LNHDA and CDR2 SQIVND (reference sequence). Trimming removed 0 bases from V and 0 bases from J; junction bases left unmatched: 9. The CDR3 spans 18 residues. CDR3 residues: CASSIDAPREGSTDTQYF. DNA for the CDR3: TGTGCCAGTAGTATAGACGCCCCAAGGGAGGGCAGCACAGATACGCAGTATTTT.

This clonotype was picked up many times. The CDR3 sequence is CSARGNSGYEQYF. The CDR3 DNA reads TGCAGTGCTAGAGGTAATAGCGGATACGAGCAGTACTTC. The J gene is TRBJ2-7, the V gene TRBV20-1; maybe TRBD2 (6 bases). The V end lost 1 base, the J end lost 4 bases, and 11 bases lay between the germline ends. This CDR3 has 13 residues. The germline V gene encodes CDR1 DFQATT and CDR2 SNEGSKA (reference sequence).

The V and J genes are TRBV28 and TRBJ2-5, with D tentatively TRBD2 (5 bases). V lost 5 bases to trimming and J lost 5 bases, with 18 bases between them. CDR3 length equals 15 residues. Germline V gene lookup returns CDR1 MDHEN and CDR2 SYDVKM. In DNA, the CDR3 is TGTGCCAGCAGTGGGCGGGTAGGGAATGAGGAGACCCAGTACTTC. This sequence encodes CASSGRVGNEETQYF.

This clonotype was found many times. The chain uses TRBV2 and TRBJ2-1, with a possible D match to TRBD2 (6 bases). The germline gives CDR1 SNHLY, CDR2 FYNNEI. This CDR3 comprises 11 residues. V was pared by 7 bases and J by 14 bases, with 15 bases between. The CDR3 DNA follows: TGTGCCAGCACTACAGTGGGGGGAAAGTTCTTC. Translation gives CASTTVGGKFF.

The table lists this clonotype with a few counts. The chain combines TRBV7-9 with TRBJ1-1, with a tentative D call TRBD1 (6 bases). The germline V gene has CDR1 SEHNR and CDR2 FQNEAQ (reference sequence). The V and J ends lost 5 bases and 3 bases respectively, with 13 bases between them. There are 14 residues in the CDR3. The CDR3 coding sequence is TGTGCCAGCAGCCCGGGGCAGGGGCACACTGAAGCTTTCTTT. It is translated as CASSPGQGHTEAFF.

This clonotype was counted at least ten times. The gene calls are TRBV5-5 and TRBJ2-2, with no clear D. With 0 bases removed from V and 7 bases from J, the gap between germline ends came to 13 bases. From germline, CDR1 is SGHKS and CDR2 YYEKEE (reference sequence). The CDR3 contains 15 residues. Here the CDR3 DNA reads TGTGCCAGCAGCTTGGGACACGAGGTTGGCGGGGAGCTGTTTTTT. This gives the protein CASSLGHEVGGELFF.

V usage is TRBV4-2 and J usage is TRBJ2-5, with D possibly TRBD2 on 6 matching bases. Germline V gives CDR1 LGHNA, CDR2 YNFKEQ. With 4 bases removed from V and 2 bases from J, the gap between germline ends came to 20 bases. This CDR3 spans 17 amino acids. Here the CDR3 DNA reads TGTGCCAGCAGCCCCTCCGGGAGCGGTACATTACAAGAGACCCAGTACTTC. Protein sequence: CASSPSGSGTLQETQYF.

This clonotype was recorded at least ten times. This chain links TRBV28 with TRBJ2-1; D is perhaps TRBD1 or TRBD2 (5 bases each). The V gene lost 4 bases and the J gene lost 8 bases, with 18 bases spanning the gap. Germline V gives CDR1 MDHEN, CDR2 SYDVKM. CDR3 length: 15 residues. CDR3 sequence: CASSSWATWDDEQFF. The CDR3 region has the DNA TGTGCCAGCAGTTCCTGGGCGACCTGGGACGATGAGCAGTTCTTC.

The sample holds many counts of this clonotype. The chain couples TRBV27 to TRBJ2-2, with unresolved D. V lost 4 bases to trimming and J lost 6 bases, with 9 bases between them. Germline values: CDR1 MNHEY, CDR2 SMNVEV (reference sequence). CDR3 length: 13 residues. This CDR3 reads CASSSTRAGELFF. The CDR3 nucleotides read TGTGCCAGCAGTTCGACAAGGGCCGGGGAGCTGTTTTTT.

This clonotype was counted between two and nine times. The chain recombines TRBV19 with TRBJ1-6; 7 nucleotides line up with TRBD1. Germline values: CDR1 LNHDA, CDR2 SQIVND (reference sequence). V shed 6 bases, J shed 10 bases, and the junction held 6 bases outside the gene matches. The CDR3 is 13 residues long. For the CDR3, the DNA is TGTGCCAGTAGAACAGGGGTTGGATCACCCCTCCACTTT. It is translated as CASRTGVGSPLHF.

Ten or more counts support this clonotype. The chain is built from TRBV29-1 and TRBJ1-4; possibly TRBD1 for D (5 bases). CDR1 is SQVTM and CDR2 is ANQGSEA in the germline V gene. This CDR3 is built from 13 residues. Trimming left V 5 bases short and J 3 bases short, with 10 bases between. In nucleotides, the CDR3 is TGCAGCGTTTCTAAGGGGCCTAATGAAAAACTGTTTTTT. Amino acids: CSVSKGPNEKLFF.

This chain connects TRBV30 to TRBJ2-1, with D possibly being TRBD2 (5 bases). Germline V gene data show CDR1 as GTSNPN and CDR2 as SVGIG (reference sequence). Trimming stripped 1 base from V and 9 bases from J, with 13 bases between. CDR3 length equals 13 residues. The DNA of the CDR3 is TGTGCCTGGAGTGCGGGAACCTTAGGTGAGCAGTTCTTC. Translation: CAWSAGTLGEQFF.

This clonotype was observed a handful of times. This chain links TRBV7-8 with TRBJ1-3; a possible D gene is TRBD1 (6 bases). Germline loops: CDR1 SGHVS, CDR2 FQNEAQ. This CDR3 is 17 amino acids long. V was trimmed by 2 bases and J by 0 bases, leaving 14 bases between them. CDR3 loop: CASSLSNGQFSGNTIYF. The CDR3 region has the DNA TGTGCCAGCAGCTTATCAAATGGACAGTTCTCTGGAAACACCATATATTTT.

This clonotype was seen once. V and J are TRBV6-1 and TRBJ2-7, with 7 positions matching TRBD1. V lost 7 bases and J lost 1; bases outside the gene matches: 4. The CDR3 has 13 amino acids. Germline CDR1 and CDR2: MNHNS and SASEGT. CDR3 sequence reads: CASTLGQSYEQYF. CDR3 DNA sequence: TGTGCCAGCACCCTGGGACAGTCCTACGAGCAGTACTTC.

This clonotype showed up just a few times. Mismatch with germline at one junction end may stem from a read error. The chain employs TRBV30 and TRBJ2-1; 14 bases are a match to TRBD2. This CDR3 is built from 14 residues. The germline V gene has CDR1 GTSNPN and CDR2 SVGIG (reference sequence). The CDR3 nucleotides read TGTGCCTGGAAACCGGGACTAGCGGGAGTTCGGCCAATCTTC. Amino acid sequence: CAWKPGLAGVRPIF.

This clonotype occurred many times. This chain joins TRBV6-6 and TRBJ2-7, with TRBD2 identical over 11 bases. The CDR3 extends over 16 amino acids. After removal of 2 bases from V and 0 bases from J, the junction contained 3 bases not matched to a gene. Germline V CDR1 and CDR2: MNHNY, SVGAGI (reference sequence). The CDR3 sequence is CASSYRGLAGSYEQYV. The CDR3 nucleotides read TGTGCCAGCAGTTACCGCGGACTAGCGGGCTCCTACGAGCAGTACGTC.